This record looks at one T cell receptor (beta chain) sequence and its context. This receptor's antigen is unknown. No much larger clone is present one base from it, and per-base qualities are unavailable. This sample is part of a study of siplizumab effects on memory and regulatory T cells (dated by TCRdb to the late 2010s). About the full investigation: The effect of the anti-CD2 antibody siplizumab on alloreactive T-cell subsets was examined in allogeneic mixed lymphocyte reactions constructed from human PBMCs.

Library preparation used the immunoSEQ multiplex PCR assay. Around 100,000 TCR templates per sample were assayed by the deep sequencing platform. Genomic DNA extracted from sorted T cells was the material used for TCRbeta CDR3 sequencing. As for the authors' bioinformatics: Clonal analysis of TCRbeta CDR3 data was done in the R programming language. Unstimulated samples were compared with post-reaction CFSE-low samples to define alloreactive CD4+ and CD8+ clones. Regulatory or non-regulatory origin of alloreactive CD4+ clones was assigned by matching sequences to the sorted unstimulated Treg and non-Treg repertoires. TCRdb took over this immuneACCESS table, retaining in-frame rearrangements with V and J assigned. Such tables are incomplete; in checked studies, under half of the missing clones stem from an unresolved V gene, and the remainder is unexplained. Clone size and the V and J calls come from that table; the DNA yielded D and trimming. Within this sample are fewer than 80,000 clones, with 90% to 95% of them counted one time only. The ten largest clonotypes hold approximately 4.5% of the sample.

The germline V end is reduced by 5 bases and the J end by 4 bases; junction bases left unmatched: 13. Counted from cysteine to phenylalanine, this CDR3 has 17 amino acids. Only the CDR3 region is kept as DNA, spanning 51 bases read in frame from base 1. CDR1 and CDR2 are drawn from the germline V gene: SGHTA, FQGTGA. Sorted unstimulated T cells, along with proliferating T cells recovered from mixed lymphocyte reactions, underwent TCRbeta CDR3 sequencing. Fresh whole blood from approximately ten HLA-typed healthy donors was used to isolate PBMCs. Points the paper makes about the study in general: Siplizumab significantly reduced the cumulative frequency of alloreactive sequences traceable to unstimulated CD4+ memory T cells. Unstimulated naive T cells appeared to be more diverse than memory T cells, and naive cells seemed to make a substantial contribution to the alloresponse. For roughly 75-97% of proliferating CD4+ or CD8+ clones, no naive or memory phenotype could be assigned. Because sequences below about 10^-5 frequency were poorly captured, only a minor fraction of alloreactive clones could be mapped to unstimulated subsets. Whether proliferating Tregs from siplizumab cultures were suppressive was not functionally confirmed. Among mappable alloreactive CD4+ clones, an average Treg-derived fraction of over 60% was observed with siplizumab, compared with 25% to 30% in control reactions.

The receptor was isolated from a human donor in good health. The V and J genes are TRBV7-3 and TRBJ2-1, with 8 junctional bases fitting TRBD2. The sequenced sample consisted of CD8+ T cells sorted from blood. The CDR3 reads CASSTTGGGLLYNEQFF. Here is the DNA: TGTGCCAGCAGCACCACTGGCGGGGGGTTGTTGTACAATGAGCAGTTCTTC.